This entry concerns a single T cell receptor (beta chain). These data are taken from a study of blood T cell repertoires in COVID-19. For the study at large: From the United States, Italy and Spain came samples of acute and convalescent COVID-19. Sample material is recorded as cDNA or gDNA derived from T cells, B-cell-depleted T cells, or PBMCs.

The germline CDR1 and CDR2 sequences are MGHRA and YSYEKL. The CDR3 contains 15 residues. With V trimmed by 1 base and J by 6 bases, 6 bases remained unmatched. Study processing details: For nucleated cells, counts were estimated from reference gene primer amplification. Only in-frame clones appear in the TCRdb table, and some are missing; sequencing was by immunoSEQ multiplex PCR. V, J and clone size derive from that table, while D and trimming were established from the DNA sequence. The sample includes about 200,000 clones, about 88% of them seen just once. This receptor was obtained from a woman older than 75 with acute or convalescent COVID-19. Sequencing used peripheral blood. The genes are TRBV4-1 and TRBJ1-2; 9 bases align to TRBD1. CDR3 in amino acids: CASSQGPGQGNGYTF. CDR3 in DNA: TGCGCCAGCAGCCAAGGTCCGGGACAGGGAAATGGCTACACCTTC.